The source of this T cell receptor beta chain is a study of PD-1 blockade in classical Hodgkin lymphoma. Study details: Nivolumab was given intravenously to patients at 3 mg/kg every 2 weeks. General study results and limits: Patients with an early start, nivolumab under 1 year after ASCT, were excluded. Similar baseline diversity was found in complete responders and newly diagnosed patients. Newly diagnosed patients were said to have less baseline TCR diversity than healthy donors did.

Concerning this clone itself: The antigen remains unidentified.

Every patient experienced relapse after autologous stem cell transplantation, and brentuximab vedotin exposure varied. It was by magnetic negative selection that CD8+ T cells were isolated from thawed PBMCs. The CDR3 has 15 amino acids. Trimming left V 4 bases short and J 6 bases short, with 18 bases between. The germline CDR1 and CDR2 sequences are SNHLY and FYNNEI. The assay was immunoSEQ multiplex PCR, and TCRdb's table has in-frame clones only and misses some. The data hold over a thousand clones, with over 60% observed a single time. The receptor was isolated from a human donor with classical Hodgkin lymphoma. The sample was CD8+ T cells from blood, taken at baseline. The chain links TRBV2 to TRBJ1-1, with D maybe TRBD1 (5 bases). CDR3 sequence reads: CASSGKGRVIPEAFF. For the CDR3, the DNA is TGTGCCAGCAGTGGTAAGGGCAGGGTAATTCCTGAAGCTTTCTTT.